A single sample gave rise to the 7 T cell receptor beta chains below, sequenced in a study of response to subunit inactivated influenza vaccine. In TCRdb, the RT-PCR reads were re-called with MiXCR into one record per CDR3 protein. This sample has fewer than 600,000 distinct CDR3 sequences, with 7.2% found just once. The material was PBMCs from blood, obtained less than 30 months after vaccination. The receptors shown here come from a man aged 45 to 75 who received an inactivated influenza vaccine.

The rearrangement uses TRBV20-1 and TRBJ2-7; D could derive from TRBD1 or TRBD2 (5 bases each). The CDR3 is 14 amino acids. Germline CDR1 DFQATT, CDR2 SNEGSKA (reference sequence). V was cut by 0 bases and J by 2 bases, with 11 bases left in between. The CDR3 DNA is TGCAGTGCTAGAGATCACGAGGGGACCTACGAGCAGTACTTC. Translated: CSARDHEGTYEQYF.

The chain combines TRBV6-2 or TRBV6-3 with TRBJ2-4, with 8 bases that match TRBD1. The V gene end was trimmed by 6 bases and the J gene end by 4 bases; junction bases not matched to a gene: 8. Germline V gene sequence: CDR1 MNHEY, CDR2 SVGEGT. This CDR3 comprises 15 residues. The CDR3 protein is CASRLQDRVKNIQYF. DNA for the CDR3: TGTGCCAGCAGACTTCAGGACAGGGTTAAAAACATTCAGTACTTC.

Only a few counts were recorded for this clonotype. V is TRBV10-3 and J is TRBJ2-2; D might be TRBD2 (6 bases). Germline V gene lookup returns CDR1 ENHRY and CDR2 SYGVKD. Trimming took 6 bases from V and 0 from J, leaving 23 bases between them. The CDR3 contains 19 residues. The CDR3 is CAIRTGTHAASANTGELFF. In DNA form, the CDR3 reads TGTGCCATCAGAACCGGGACGCACGCCGCTAGCGCGAACACCGGGGAGCTGTTTTTT.

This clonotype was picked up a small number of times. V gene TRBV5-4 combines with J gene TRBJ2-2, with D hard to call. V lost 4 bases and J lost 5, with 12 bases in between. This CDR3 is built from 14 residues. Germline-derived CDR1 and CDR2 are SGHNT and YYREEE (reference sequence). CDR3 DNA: TGTGCCAGCAGCCAAGTTACGGGTACCGGGGAGCTGTTTTTT. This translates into CASSQVTGTGELFF.

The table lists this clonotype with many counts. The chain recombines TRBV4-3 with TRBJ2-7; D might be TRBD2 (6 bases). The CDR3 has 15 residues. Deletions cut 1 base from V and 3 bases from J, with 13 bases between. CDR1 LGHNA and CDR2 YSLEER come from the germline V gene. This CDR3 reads CASSQGSSVHYEQYF. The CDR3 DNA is TGCGCCAGCAGCCAAGGTTCTAGCGTACACTACGAGCAGTACTTC.

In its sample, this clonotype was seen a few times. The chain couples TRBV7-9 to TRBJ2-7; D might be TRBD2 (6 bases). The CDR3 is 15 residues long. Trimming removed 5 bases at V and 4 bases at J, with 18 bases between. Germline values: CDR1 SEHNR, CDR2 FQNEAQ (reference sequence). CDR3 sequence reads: CASSPWPGLSYEQYF. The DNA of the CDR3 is TGTGCCAGCAGCCCCTGGCCGGGACTCTCGTACGAGCAGTACTTC. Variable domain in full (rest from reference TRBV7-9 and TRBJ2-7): DTGVSQNPRHKITKRGQNVTFRCDPISEHNRLYWYRQTLGQGPEFLTYFQNEAQLEKSRLLSDRFSAERPKGSFSTLEIQRTEQGDSAMYLCASSPWPGLSYEQYFGPGTRLTVT.

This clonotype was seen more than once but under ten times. This CDR3 reads CASALPGPTDTQYF. The DNA for the CDR3 is TGCGCCAGCGCACTCCCGGGCCCCACAGATACGCAGTATTTT. J is TRBJ2-3 and V is TRBV5-1; the D is unclear. This CDR3 contains 14 residues. Germline values: CDR1 SGHRS, CDR2 YFSETQ. Deletions cut 7 bases from V and 2 bases from J, with 14 bases between.